This T cell receptor (beta chain) was observed in a study of regulatory T cells in long-lasting Graves disease. Regarding time point: newly diagnosed GD, antithyroid drugs for less than 3 months. Extracted PBMC RNA gave rise to the TCR library. Arm-PCR of CDR3 regions and iRepertoire HTBI primers were used to build TCR beta libraries. TCRdb independently ran MiXCR on the multiplex PCR reads; one entry per CDR3 protein. The profile covers 250,000 or so distinct CDR3 sequences, with about 18% appearing a single time and less than 15% taken by the ten largest. Germline V gene sequence: CDR1 SEHNR, CDR2 FQNEAQ (reference sequence). The junction had 5 bases not matched to a gene; V was cut back by 3 bases and J by 11 bases. This CDR3 has 14 residues. A word on this clonotype: A read error may explain this, as a much larger clone is one base away.

The same sample was also studied in work on T cells in Graves' hyperthyroidism and ophthalmopathy. This second study notes: An initial round of RT-PCR targeting the TCR CDR3 relied on the HTBI primer set.

Material: peripheral blood mononuclear cells (PBMCs), obtained at new diagnosis, from a patient treated with antithyroid drugs. This chain connects TRBV7-9 to TRBJ2-1; TRBD1 matches 12 bases. The sequence was collected from a woman aged 25 to 45 with Graves disease. In nucleotides, the CDR3 is TGTGCCAGCAGCTTCGGGACAGGGGGCTCTCAGCAGTTCTTC. As protein: CASSFGTGGSQQFF. Full variable domain (rest looked up from reference TRBV7-9 and TRBJ2-1): DTGVSQNPRHKITKRGQNVTFRCDPISEHNRLYWYRQTLGQGPEFLTYFQNEAQLEKSRLLSDRFSAERPKGSFSTLEIQRTEQGDSAMYLCASSFGTGGSQQFFGPGTRLTVL.